This TCR beta chain was recorded in a study of cytomegalovirus exposure and HLA in healthy donors. Germline trimming cut 8 bases from V and 2 bases from J; bases unmatched to any gene: 5. The length of the CDR3 is 13 residues. CDR1 MNHEY and CDR2 SMNVEV come from the germline V gene (reference sequence). It was with 60 Vbeta and 13 Jbeta primers that the PCR ran. Clones were read by immunoSEQ multiplex PCR, and TCRdb kept only the in-frame ones, dropping some. The repertoire holds roughly 70,000 clones, with 74% as singletons. Donors were nominally healthy when sampled, though unrecorded immune exposures were likely.

Sequencing was carried out using PBMCs. This chain uses TRBV27 with TRBJ2-5; TRBD1 matches at 7 bases. The TCR originated in a human donor in good health. The CDR3 loop reads CASGGQDQETQYF. The CDR3 DNA reads TGTGCCAGCGGTGGACAGGATCAAGAGACCCAGTACTTC.